This T cell receptor (beta chain) was found in a study of T-cell reconstitution after alpha-beta-depleted transplantation in children. This clonotype has ten or more counts. V lost 3 bases and J lost 6; bases outside the gene matches: 2. Per germline, CDR1 LGHNA and CDR2 YSLEER. The CDR3 sequence is 13 residues long. Unique molecular identifiers were used in preparing the TCRbeta library. Using its own MiXCR run on the PCR reads, TCRdb lists one record per CDR3 protein. This sample has about 300,000 distinct CDR3 sequences; over 9% occur once, and the top ten carry less than 8%. The material was PBMCs, obtained before TCRalphabeta/CD19-depleted stem cell transplant. The chain recombines TRBV4-3 with TRBJ2-1; TRBD2 aligns across 7 bases. The receptor's source is a boy in the first two years of life with acute myeloid leukemia, due to receive a stem cell transplant. CDR3 loop: CASSQPSGNEQFF. CDR3 DNA sequence: TGCGCCAGCAGCCAGCCTAGCGGCAATGAGCAGTTCTTC.